Described below is a single T cell receptor (beta chain) sequence and its context. The sample is drawn from a study of T cell changes during pregnancy in multiple sclerosis. Sequencing used immunoSEQ multiplex PCR; TCRdb keeps in-frame clones, though not all of them. The repertoire holds about 17,000 clones, with 84% as singletons. Unmatched junction bases numbered 6, after V lost 2 bases and J lost 0 bases. The germline V gene encodes CDR1 SGHTA and CDR2 FQGTGA. The CDR3 extends over 16 amino acids. The material sequenced was CD8+ T cells from peripheral blood mononuclear cells, taken in the second trimester of pregnancy. This chain uses TRBV7-3 with TRBJ2-5; 7 nucleotides match TRBD2. This clonotype was sampled from a female donor in good health, enrolled as a control in a pregnancy study. The CDR3 nucleotides read TGTGCCAGCAGCTTAGGGAGCGGGGCCTACCAAGAGACCCAGTACTTC. Its protein product is CASSLGSGAYQETQYF.